This T cell receptor (beta chain) was sequenced in a study of blood T cell repertoires in COVID-19. The CDR3 has 14 residues. Germline-derived CDR1 and CDR2 are SGHRS and YFSETQ. Between the trimmed V and J ends, which lost 4 bases and 7 bases, there was a span of 15 bases. Sequenced by immunoSEQ multiplex PCR; TCRdb stores in-frame clones only, minus some. Found here are about 350,000 clones, 88% of them singletons; the top ten hold just over 1%. Assignments of participants to cohorts depended upon their own reported clinical history. The sequenced material came from PBMCs or T cells enriched from blood (not recorded which). The genes are TRBV5-1 and TRBJ2-1; weak D call: TRBD2 (6 bases). This clonotype was sampled from a woman aged 25 to 39 who had been exposed to COVID-19. The CDR3 loop is CASSPGVSPNEQFF. CDR3 sequence (DNA): TGCGCCAGCAGCCCGGGGGTTTCTCCAAATGAGCAGTTCTTC.